The clone carrying this TCR beta chain was observed a handful of times. Its antigen is as yet unknown. Semi-nested PCR with Nested Universal Primer A followed constant-region reverse priming of full-length variable regions. TCRdb re-derived calls from the 5' RACE reads in MiXCR, one entry per CDR3 protein. The table includes tens of thousands of distinct CDR3 sequences, roughly 28% detected once. Study-level findings and limits: Larger-cohort validation covered only one TCR beta V-J rearrangement.

CDR3 length equals 15 residues. Germline assignment: CDR1 KGHDR and CDR2 SFDVKD. The J segment lost 2 bases and the V segment lost 3 bases, leaving 5 bases of the junction unmatched. Treg sorting used a CD4+CD25+CD127-/low gate. The V and J genes are TRBV24-1 and TRBJ2-7, with TRBD1 matching over 8 bases. The material sequenced was tumor-infiltrating Tregs sorted from the breast tumor. The sequence derives from a female donor with breast cancer. CDR3 coding DNA: TGTGCCACCAGTGATCCCGGGACAGGAGCCTACGAGCAGTACTTC. Protein: CATSDPGTGAYEQYF.